This T cell receptor (beta chain) was captured by sequencing in a study of type 1 and type 2 diabetes patients (dated by TCRdb to the mid-2010s). Regarding the research as a whole: The cohort comprised ten or so type 1 diabetes patients, a few type 2 diabetes patients and about 6 nondiabetic controls recruited in China. Type 2 diabetes patients served as a disease comparison group for the type 1 diabetes patients. Across the study, CD4+ and CD8+ T cells were positively selected from PBMCs by means of CD4 or CD8 MicroBeads on MACS columns. Sequencing of the TCRbeta libraries was paired-end and was performed on Illumina HiSeq 2000 or MiSeq instruments. The study used high-throughput sequencing to profile TCRbeta repertoires and compare individuals with type 1 diabetes, type 2 diabetes and no diabetes. V gene usage was similar between approximately 20-cycle and roughly 25-cycle amplification, suggesting similar primer efficiencies and random PCR bias. The whole study generated some 20,000,000 paired-end reads. What the work shows at the level of the full study, not this receptor alone: The study groups were not matched for age and gender, which could possibly have biased interpretation. Few highly-expanded CD4+ clones, median one, were found in type 2 diabetes patients, accounting for a median about 4.1% of reads. In both CD4+ and CD8+ T cells, type 2 diabetes repertoires were highly diverse and significantly more diverse than type 1 diabetes repertoires. Type 2 diabetes and control samples had highly correlated V and J gene usage patterns, with an average between-sample correlation of roughly 0.97. Only a limited number of T2D and control samples were sequenced, so some T1D-only HECs might also appear in more T2D or control samples.

All diabetic patients met standard classification criteria for type 1 or type 2 diabetes, with glucose and C-peptide assessed by WHO-recommended methods. Exclusion applied to any donor with other autoimmune diseases or infections within the previous four weeks. An approximately 10-milliliter sample of peripheral blood was drawn from every participant. LymphoPrep density separation was used to isolate PBMCs. TCRdb lists the instrument as Illumina MiSeq. TCRbeta CDR3 amplification used genomic DNA from the sorted T cell subsets as template. The TCRbeta CDR3 region was amplified by multiplex PCR using 30 forward and 13 reverse primers. AMPure XP beads were used to purify the PCR products, after which a second roughly 26-cycle PCR added indices and adaptors. Libraries were gel-purified using the QIAquick Gel Extraction Kit before sequencing. In the original analysis: Paired-end reads were merged using FLASH and were aligned with IgBLAST to IMGT V, D and J germline references. Reads with below 70% alignment identity to germline references were discarded, and 9.5 million to 14 million reads were retained study-wide. IMGT definitions were followed to assign CDR3 boundaries, reading frame and productivity. Highly-expanded clones were defined as clones at or above 1% of reads, and diversity was measured by normalized Shannon entropy. Group differences in Shannon entropy were tested with unpaired two-tailed t-tests. Clones were called with MiXCR by TCRdb after fastp trimmed the public reads at Q25, and only in-frame beta chains were retained. Every distinct CDR3 protein forms one entry, paired with its most common genes and DNA. TCRdb, rather than the study authors, made the V and J calls. The sample profile shows 270,000 or so distinct CDR3 sequences; approximately 50% of them were found once. The ten largest clones add up to approximately 13% of the sample.

Trimming accounts for 2 bases at V and 6 bases at J, while the number of junction bases matched to no gene is 3. The germline V gene specifies ENHRY as CDR1 and SYGVKD as CDR2. The CDR3 length equals 13 residues, ends included. The retained sequence is limited to the CDR3, 39 bases, with the frame set at the first base. Concerning this clonotype itself: The antigen it recognizes is unknown. Since a much larger clone is just one base distant, this may be a read error. The conserved phenylalanine or tryptophan normally closing the CDR3 is absent here, so this likely arose from a read error.

The clonotype originates from a man younger than 35 with type 2 diabetes. The sample was peripheral blood mononuclear cells (PBMCs). The chain was built from TRBV10-3 and TRBJ1-1; TRBD1 agrees with 7 junctional bases. Here is the DNA: TGTGCCATCAGTGAGCGACAGGGCGCTGAAGCTTTCTTG. Its coded protein is CAISERQGAEAFL.